This T cell receptor beta chain was documented in a study of OX40 agonist ivuxolimab in advanced cancers. Study summary: The drug used for patients, ivuxolimab, was an agonistic anti-OX40 (CD134) antibody. Allowance was made for prior anti-PD-1, anti-PD-L1 or anti-CTLA-4 therapy, and roughly 40% had some.

Produced via immunoSEQ multiplex PCR; TCRdb's table is partial and in-frame only. The top ten clones hold 0.45% to 0.5% of a sample with some 110,000 clones, around nine tenths of them seen once. The CDR3 sequence is 12 residues long. From germline, CDR1 is LGHNA and CDR2 YNFKEQ. After removal of 3 bases from V and 12 bases from J, the junction contained 4 bases not matched to a gene. The source material was CD4+ or CD8+ T cells sorted from blood, sampled in a trial of the OX40 agonist ivuxolimab. This receptor was obtained from an adult with an advanced solid tumor such as melanoma, head and neck, liver or kidney cancer. This chain uses TRBV4-2 with TRBJ2-1; 8 nucleotides line up with TRBD1. In DNA form, the CDR3 reads TGTGCCAGCAGCCAGATGGGGACAGGGCAGTTCTTC. This encodes CASSQMGTGQFF.